This T cell receptor beta chain was recorded in a study of blood T cell repertoires in COVID-19. This clone appeared once. This sample includes further DNA sequences coding for the same CDR3. Clones were read by immunoSEQ multiplex PCR, and TCRdb kept only the in-frame ones, dropping some. The sample yields 210,000 or so clones, 83% seen once. This clonotype originated in a woman in her twenties or thirties with COVID-19, enrolled during active disease. Specimen: peripheral blood.

In DNA, the CDR3 is TGTGCCAGCAGCGTAGGGGGGACAGGACTTACCTACGAGCAGTACTTC. It translates to CASSVGGTGLTYEQYF. This rearrangement joins TRBV9 to TRBJ2-7; TRBD1 agrees at 8 bases. The germline CDR1 and CDR2 sequences are SGDLS and YYNGEE. V dropped 0 bases and J dropped 2; count of bases not matched to a gene: 7. There are 16 residues in the CDR3.